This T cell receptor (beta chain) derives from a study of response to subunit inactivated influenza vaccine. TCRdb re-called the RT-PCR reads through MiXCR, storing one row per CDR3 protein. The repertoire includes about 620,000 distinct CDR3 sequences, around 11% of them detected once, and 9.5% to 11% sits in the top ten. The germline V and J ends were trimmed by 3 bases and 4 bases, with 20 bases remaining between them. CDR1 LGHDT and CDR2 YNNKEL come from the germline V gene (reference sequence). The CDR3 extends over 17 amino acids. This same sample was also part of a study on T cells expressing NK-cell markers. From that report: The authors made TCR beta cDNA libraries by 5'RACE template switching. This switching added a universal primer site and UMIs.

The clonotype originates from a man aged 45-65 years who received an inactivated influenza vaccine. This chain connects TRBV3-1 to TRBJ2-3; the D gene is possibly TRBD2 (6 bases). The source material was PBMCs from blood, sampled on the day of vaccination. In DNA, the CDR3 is TGTGCCAGCAGCCAGATGGTGGTCGCGGGGAGTGCAGATACGCAGTATTTT. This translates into CASSQMVVAGSADTQYF.